This T cell receptor beta chain was identified in a study of PD-1 blockade in classical Hodgkin lymphoma. As for the study in general: Patients were dosed intravenously with nivolumab at 3 mg/kg every 2 weeks. The study, taken as a whole, reports: TCR diversity at baseline was reported to be reduced in newly diagnosed patients relative to healthy donors. No one has yet defined what causes the repertoire differences, which may be disease activity or prior therapy. Complete responders started with a diversity level that resembled newly diagnosed patients at baseline.

Profiling relied on immunoSEQ multiplex PCR, and the TCRdb table lists in-frame clones only, not all of them. The sample carries 45,000 or so clones, 88% recorded once. In every patient, relapse followed autologous stem cell transplantation, while exposure to brentuximab vedotin differed. The count of this clone is one. Its target is unknown. Germline assignment: CDR1 MDHEN and CDR2 SYDVKM. CDR3 length: 15 amino acids. V was shortened by 4 bases and J by 0 bases, with 10 bases between the two germline ends. This TCR was recovered from a human donor with classical Hodgkin lymphoma. This specimen consisted of peripheral blood mononuclear cells (PBMCs), obtained at baseline. The chain recombines TRBV28 with TRBJ2-1; D remains unclear. DNA for the CDR3: TGTGCCAGCAGTTACGGCGACCTCTCCTACAATGAGCAGTTCTTC. Residues: CASSYGDLSYNEQFF.